This T cell receptor beta chain was found in a study of beta chain features in type 1 diabetes. Regarding this clone: The antigen is unknown.

The authors reverse transcribed all of the isolated RNA, so sequencing captured expressed TCRB transcripts. Here immunoSEQ multiplex PCR was the method, and the copy in TCRdb shows in-frame clones only, minus some. The table records roughly 300,000 clones, 12% to 15% of them present only once. CDR3 size: 15 residues. Germline V gene lookup returns CDR1 SGHNT and CDR2 YENEEA. After removal of 4 bases from V and 8 bases from J, the junction contained 10 bases not matched to a gene. Regarding the study as a whole: High-TCR-expressing cells could be over-represented by cDNA sequencing. For Type 1 diabetes patients, all four CD4+ subsets carried TCRB CDR3s that were moderately but significantly shorter. Compared with healthy donors, patients appeared to share more similar naive, central memory and regulatory TCRB repertoires.

It was via CD45RO/CCR7/CD25/CD127/CD95/CD27 that CD4+ naive, central memory, regulatory and stem cell-like memory cells were sorted. Sequenced sample: central memory CD4+ T cells from blood. The J gene is TRBJ2-1, the V gene TRBV11-3; 8 bases agree with TRBD2. The TCR was taken from a young man in good health. CDR3: CASSSQSGGGHEQFF. In DNA form, the CDR3 reads TGTGCCAGCAGCTCCCAAAGCGGGGGAGGTCATGAGCAGTTCTTC. Full variable domain (rest looked up from reference TRBV11-3 and TRBJ2-1): EAGVVQSPRYKIIEKKQPVAFWCNPISGHNTLYWYLQNLGQGPELLIRYENEEAVDDSQLPKDRFSAERLKGVDSTLKIQPAELGDSAVYLCASSSQSGGGHEQFFGPGTRLTVL.